Listed below are T cell receptor beta chains from one sample, sequenced in a study of cytomegalovirus exposure and HLA in healthy donors. TCRdb's table, derived via immunoSEQ multiplex PCR, lists solely in-frame clones and lacks some. The data show around 150,000 clones, with just under 80% seen just once and about 1.3% held by the top ten. Sequenced material: PBMCs. These receptors originate from a woman between 50 and 59 years old in good health and CMV-seronegative. The CDR3 runs from the conserved cysteine through the conserved F or W. A D gene is named only where the DNA matches it firmly. Some rows mark clone size as missing; the rest say once, few, many or name a class of expanded clone.

j_call,v_call,clone_size,d_call,cdr3_aa,cdr3_nt
TRBJ2-3,TRBV4-1,-,TRBD2,CASSHYSGRETDTQYF,TGCGCCAGCAGCCATTATAGCGGGAGGGAAACAGATACGCAGTATTTT
TRBJ2-1,TRBV5-1,-,TRBD2,CASSLELAGGYEQFF,TGCGCCAGCAGCTTGGAGTTAGCGGGAGGGTACGAGCAGTTCTTC
TRBJ1-2,TRBV7-2,-,-,CASSRFWGGLNYGYTF,TGTGCCAGCAGCCGGTTCTGGGGGGGGCTTAACTATGGCTACACCTTC
TRBJ1-5,TRBV18,-,TRBD1,CASSPRLTGDSNQPQHF,TGTGCCAGCTCCCCAAGACTGACAGGGGATAGCAATCAGCCCCAGCATTTT
TRBJ2-2,TRBV10-3,many,-,CAMRTESTGELFF,TGTGCCATGCGGACAGAGAGCACCGGGGAGCTGTTTTTT
TRBJ1-2,TRBV4-3,-,TRBD1,CASSQFTQGQLYGYTF,TGCGCCAGCAGCCAATTTACTCAGGGACAGCTCTATGGCTACACCTTC
TRBJ2-7,TRBV4-3,few,-,CASSQDLRQESYEQYF,TGCGCCAGCAGCCAAGATCTTCGACAGGAGTCCTACGAGCAGTACTTC
TRBJ2-1,TRBV6-6,-,-,CASSYYYNQGEQFF,TGTGCCAGCAGTTACTACTACAATCAGGGAGAGCAGTTCTTC
TRBJ1-2,TRBV12-5,-,-,CASGLGTDGYTF,TGTGCTAGTGGTTTGGGGACAGATGGCTACACCTTC
TRBJ2-7,TRBV27,-,-,CASSLTRGTHYEQYF,TGTGCCAGCAGTTTAACGAGGGGGACGCACTACGAGCAGTACTTC
TRBJ2-7,TRBV7-8,-,TRBD1,CASSLPHYADRAGEQYF,TGTGCCAGCAGCTTACCCCATTACGCAGACAGGGCCGGCGAGCAGTACTTC
TRBJ1-6,TRBV5-6,-,TRBD1,CASSSQDRGGESPLHF,TGTGCCAGCAGCTCCCAAGACAGGGGGGGGGAATCACCCCTCCACTTT
TRBJ1-2,TRBV25-1,-,TRBD1,CASTQGQGGAGMDYGYTF,TGTGCCAGCACCCAAGGACAGGGGGGCGCCGGGATGGACTATGGCTACACCTTC
TRBJ1-5,TRBV28,once,-,CASSLAAGTSRQPQHF,TGTGCCAGCAGTTTGGCAGCAGGGACAAGTCGTCAGCCCCAGCATTTT
TRBJ2-5,TRBV25-1,once,TRBD1,CASTLGQGYGETQYF,TGTGCCAGCACCTTGGGACAGGGGTACGGAGAGACCCAGTACTTC
TRBJ1-4,TRBV2,few,TRBD1,CASRRRDRGGEKLFF,TGTGCCAGTAGACGCCGGGACAGGGGAGGTGAAAAACTGTTTTTT
TRBJ2-7,TRBV20-1,-,-,CSAPTGYEQYF,TGCAGTGCTCCCACTGGTTACGAGCAGTACTTC
TRBJ2-3,TRBV5-1,-,-,CASSLEVKADTQYF,TGCGCCAGCAGCTTGGAGGTGAAAGCGGATACGCAGTATTTT
TRBJ2-7,TRBV19,few,TRBD1,CASNMNDRGMSEQYF,TGTGCCAGTAACATGAACGACAGGGGTATGAGCGAGCAGTACTTC
TRBJ1-2,TRBV7-9,-,-,CASSSIRGELIWVGYTF,TGTGCCAGCAGTTCTATCCGGGGGGAATTAATCTGGGTTGGCTACACCTTC
TRBJ2-7,TRBV6-1,few,TRBD1,CASSETIGGQGSYEQYF,TGTGCCAGCAGTGAGACGATAGGGGGACAGGGCTCCTACGAGCAGTACTTC
TRBJ1-1,TRBV5-5,-,TRBD1,CASSSDPQGANTEAFF,TGTGCCAGCAGCTCAGACCCTCAGGGGGCCAATACTGAAGCTTTCTTT
TRBJ2-7,TRBV7-3,-,TRBD2,CASSSTGLAGYEQYF,TGTGCCAGCAGCTCTACGGGACTAGCGGGCTACGAGCAGTACTTC
TRBJ1-1,TRBV10-3,few,-,CAISTGTGGTEAFF,TGTGCCATCAGCACCGGGACGGGAGGGACTGAAGCTTTCTTT
TRBJ1-2,TRBV19,-,-,CASTLRTATNYGYTF,TGTGCCAGTACCCTAAGGACAGCTACTAACTATGGCTACACCTTC
TRBJ1-1,TRBV5-5,-,-,CASSLSHSLNTEAFF,TGTGCCAGCAGCTTGAGTCACAGCCTGAACACTGAAGCTTTCTTT
TRBJ1-6,TRBV19,-,TRBD1,CASSIAGTGGYNSPLHF,TGTGCCAGTAGTATAGCCGGGACAGGGGGGTATAATTCACCCCTCCACTTT
TRBJ2-3,TRBV9,once,TRBD1,CASSAYRTEGGQGHTDTQYF,TGTGCCAGCAGTGCTTACAGGACAGAAGGGGGACAGGGGCACACAGATACGCAGTATTTT
TRBJ2-3,TRBV9,-,TRBD2,CASRPTGGTQYF,TGTGCCAGCAGGCCCACGGGGGGGACGCAGTATTTT
TRBJ2-1,TRBV19,-,TRBD2,CASSLLGTSGRDNEQFF,TGTGCCAGTAGTCTTTTGGGGACTAGCGGGAGAGACAATGAGCAGTTCTTC
TRBJ2-7,TRBV13,-,TRBD1,CASSLQGQYYEQYF,TGTGCCAGCAGCCTCCAGGGACAGTACTACGAGCAGTACTTC